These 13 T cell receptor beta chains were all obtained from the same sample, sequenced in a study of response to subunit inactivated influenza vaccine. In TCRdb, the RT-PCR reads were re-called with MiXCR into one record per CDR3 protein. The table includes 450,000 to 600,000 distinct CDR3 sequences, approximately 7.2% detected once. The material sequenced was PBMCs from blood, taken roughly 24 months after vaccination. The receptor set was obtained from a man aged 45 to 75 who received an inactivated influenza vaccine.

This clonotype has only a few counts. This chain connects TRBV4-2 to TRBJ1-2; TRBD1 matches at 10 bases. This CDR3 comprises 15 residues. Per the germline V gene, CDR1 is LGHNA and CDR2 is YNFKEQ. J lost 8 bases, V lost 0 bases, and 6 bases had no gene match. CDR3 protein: CASSQDTGTGVGYTF. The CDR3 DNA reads TGTGCCAGCAGCCAAGACACCGGGACAGGGGTCGGCTACACCTTC.

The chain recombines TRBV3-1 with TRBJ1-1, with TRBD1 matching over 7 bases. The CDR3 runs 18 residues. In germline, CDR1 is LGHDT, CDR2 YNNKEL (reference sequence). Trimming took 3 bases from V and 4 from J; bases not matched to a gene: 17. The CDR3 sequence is CASSHDNREGGWGTEAFF. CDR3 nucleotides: TGTGCCAGCAGCCACGATAACCGCGAAGGGGGCTGGGGCACTGAAGCTTTCTTT.

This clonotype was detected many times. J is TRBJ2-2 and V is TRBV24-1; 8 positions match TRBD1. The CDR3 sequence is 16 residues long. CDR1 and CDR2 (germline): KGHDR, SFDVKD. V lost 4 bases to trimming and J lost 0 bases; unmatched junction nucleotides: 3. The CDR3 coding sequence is TGTGCCACCAGTGACTCGACAGGGGCGAACACCGGGGAGCTGTTTTTT. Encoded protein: CATSDSTGANTGELFF.

The CDR3 DNA sequence: TGTGCCAGCAGTCCATTACGGGGCTACAATGAGCAGTTCTTC. This codes for CASSPLRGYNEQFF. This chain uses TRBV12-3 or TRBV12-4 with TRBJ2-1, with D possibly matching TRBD2 (5 bases). Trimming stripped 5 bases from V and 3 bases from J, with 11 bases between. The CDR3 runs 14 residues.

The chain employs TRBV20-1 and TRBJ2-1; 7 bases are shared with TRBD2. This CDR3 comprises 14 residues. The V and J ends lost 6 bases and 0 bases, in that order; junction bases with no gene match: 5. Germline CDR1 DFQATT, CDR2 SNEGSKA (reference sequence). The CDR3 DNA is TGCAGTGCAAAGCGGGGAAGCTCCTACAATGAGCAGTTCTTC. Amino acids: CSAKRGSSYNEQFF.

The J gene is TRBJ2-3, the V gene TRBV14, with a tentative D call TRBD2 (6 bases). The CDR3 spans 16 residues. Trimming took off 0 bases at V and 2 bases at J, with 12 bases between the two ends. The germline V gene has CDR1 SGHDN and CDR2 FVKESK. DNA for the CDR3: TGTGCCAGCAGCCAAGAGTCCGGGGGACTCACAGATACGCAGTATTTT. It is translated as CASSQESGGLTDTQYF.

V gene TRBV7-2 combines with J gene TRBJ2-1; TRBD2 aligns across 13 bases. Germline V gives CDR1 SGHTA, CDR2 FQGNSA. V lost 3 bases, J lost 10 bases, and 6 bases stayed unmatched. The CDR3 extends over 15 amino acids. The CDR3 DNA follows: TGTGCCAGCAGCTTGGGACTAGCGGGGTCGGGGGAGCAGTTCTTC. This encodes CASSLGLAGSGEQFF.

The CDR3 bases are TGTGCCAGCAGGTCTAGGACTAGCGGGAGTATTAATGAGCAGTTCTTC. Translating gives CASRSRTSGSINEQFF. The chain recombines TRBV11-1 with TRBJ2-1, with 13 bases that match TRBD2. V was clipped by 6 bases and J by 7 bases; unmatched bases: 9. Germline V gives CDR1 SGHAT, CDR2 FQDESV (reference sequence). The CDR3 loop spans 16 amino acids.

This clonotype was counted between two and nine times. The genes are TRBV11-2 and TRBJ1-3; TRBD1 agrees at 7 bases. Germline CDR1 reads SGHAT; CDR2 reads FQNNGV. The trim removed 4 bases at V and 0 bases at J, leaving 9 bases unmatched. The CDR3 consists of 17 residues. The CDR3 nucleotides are TGTGCCAGCAGCTCAAGAACCGGGACAGCCTCTGGAAACACCATATATTTT. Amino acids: CASSSRTGTASGNTIYF.

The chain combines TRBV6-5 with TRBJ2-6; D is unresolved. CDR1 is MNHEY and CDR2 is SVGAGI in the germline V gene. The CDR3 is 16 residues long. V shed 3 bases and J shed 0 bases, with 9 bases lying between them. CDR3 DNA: TGTGCCAGCAGTTATGAACGTGTCTCTGGGGCCAACGTCCTGACTTTC. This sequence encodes CASSYERVSGANVLTF.

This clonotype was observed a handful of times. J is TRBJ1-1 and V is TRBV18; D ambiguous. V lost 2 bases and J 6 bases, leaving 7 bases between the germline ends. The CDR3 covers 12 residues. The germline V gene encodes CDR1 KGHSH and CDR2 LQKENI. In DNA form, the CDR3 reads TGTGCCAGCTCACCAGGGTCCTCTGAAGCTTTCTTT. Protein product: CASSPGSSEAFF. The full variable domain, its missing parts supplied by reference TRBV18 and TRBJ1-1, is NAGVMQNPRHLVRRRGQEARLRCSPMKGHSHVYWYRQLPEEGLKFMVYLQKENIIDESGMPKERFSAEFPKEGPSILRIQQVVRGDSAAYFCASSPGSSEAFFGQGTRLTVV.

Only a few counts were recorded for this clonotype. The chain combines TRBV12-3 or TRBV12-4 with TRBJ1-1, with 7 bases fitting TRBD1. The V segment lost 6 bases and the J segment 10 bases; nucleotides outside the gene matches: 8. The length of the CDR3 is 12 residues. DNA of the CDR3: TGTGCCAGCAGCCCCGACTACAGGGGAGCTTTCTTT. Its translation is CASSPDYRGAFF.

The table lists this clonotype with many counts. The CDR3 DNA is TGCGCCAGCAGCCTGAGCGGGGGGGATACCGGGGAGCTGTTTTTT. Residues: CASSLSGGDTGELFF. The chain joins TRBV4-3 to TRBJ2-2; TRBD2 matches 10 bases. This CDR3 region has 15 residues. Germline-derived CDR1 and CDR2 are LGHNA and YSLEER. The V gene end was trimmed by 4 bases and the J gene end by 5 bases; junction bases not matched to a gene: 4.